A single sample is the source of the 23 T cell receptor beta chains below, sequenced in a study of OX40 agonist ivuxolimab in advanced cancers. Some clones are missing from TCRdb's copy, which holds only in-frame ones; the method was immunoSEQ multiplex PCR. The sample has around 69,000 clones, 80% to 90% seen once; the top ten hold under 4.5%. The sequencing here drew on CD4+ or CD8+ T cells sorted from blood, taken in a trial of the OX40 agonist ivuxolimab. All receptors come from an adult with an advanced solid tumor such as melanoma, head and neck, liver or kidney cancer.

The table lists this clone with a count of one. The chain joins TRBV29-1 to TRBJ2-3; TRBD2 matches 7 bases. The V and J ends lost 3 bases and 5 bases, in that order; junction bases with no gene match: 5. Germline-derived CDR1 and CDR2 are SQVTM and ANQGSEA. This CDR3 contains 13 residues. The CDR3 reads CSVEKGRGDTQYF. The DNA of the CDR3 is TGCAGCGTTGAGAAGGGGAGGGGAGATACGCAGTATTTT.

In its sample, this clone was seen once. The rearrangement joins TRBV10-3 to TRBJ2-1; 7 positions agree with TRBD1. Germline V gene sequence: CDR1 ENHRY, CDR2 SYGVKD. CDR3 length: 14 residues. The V segment lost 3 bases and the J segment 4 bases; nucleotides outside the gene matches: 3. CDR3 in DNA: TGTGCCATCAGTGAACAGGGGCCGTACAATGAGCAGTTCTTC. It encodes CAISEQGPYNEQFF.

The rearrangement links TRBV5-4 to TRBJ1-5; D gene ambiguous. V lost 4 bases, J lost 6 bases, and 8 bases lay in between. This CDR3 spans 12 amino acids. Germline-derived CDR1 and CDR2 are SGHNT and YYREEE (reference sequence). For the CDR3, the DNA is TGTGCCAGCAGCACTGACGGTCAGCCCCAGCATTTT. The encoded protein is CASSTDGQPQHF.

The DNA for the CDR3 is TGTGCCAGCAGTGGGCAGGGGGCGAGGTCGTCTCAGCCCCAGCATTTT. Protein: CASSGQGARSSQPQHF. The V gene is TRBV28, the J gene TRBJ1-5; the match to TRBD1 covers 8 bases. CDR3 length: 16 amino acids. Trimming at V came to 5 bases and at J to 6 bases, leaving 12 bases not matched to a gene. The V gene's germline CDR1 is MDHEN and CDR2 SYDVKM.

The genes are TRBV10-3 and TRBJ1-3, with D perhaps TRBD1 (5 bases). In germline, CDR1 is ENHRY, CDR2 SYGVKD. The CDR3 totals 15 residues. The ends were cut back, 5 bases at V and 0 bases at J, with 11 bases in the middle. This CDR3 is CAISPTGGSGNTIYF. The CDR3 DNA sequence: TGTGCCATCAGTCCGACGGGGGGCTCTGGAAACACCATATATTTT.

The gene calls are TRBV7-2 and TRBJ2-2, with D tentatively TRBD2 (6 bases). The CDR3 is 14 amino acids. The ends were cut back, 6 bases at V and 1 base at J, with 9 bases in the middle. Germline V gives CDR1 SGHTA, CDR2 FQGNSA. Here the CDR3 reads CASREGLNTGELFF. CDR3 in DNA: TGTGCCAGCAGGGAGGGATTGAACACCGGGGAGCTGTTTTTT.

Details on this clone: The same CDR3 is also encoded by other DNA sequences in this sample. The rearrangement joins TRBV2 to TRBJ2-3, with D uncertain. V gave up 0 bases and J gave up 6 bases, with 4 bases separating them. Per germline, CDR1 SNHLY and CDR2 FYNNEI. CDR3 length equals 12 residues. This CDR3 is CASSEARDTQYF. CDR3 DNA: TGTGCCAGCAGTGAAGCAAGGGATACGCAGTATTTT. Based on the CDR3 plus reference TRBV2 and TRBJ2-3, the full variable domain is EPEVTQTPSHQVTQMGQEVILRCVPISNHLYFYWYRQILGQKVEFLVSFYNNEISEKSEIFDDQFSVERPDGSNFTLKIRSTKLEDSAMYFCASSEARDTQYFGPGTRLTVL.

The chain uses TRBV28 and TRBJ1-5; 12 bases are shared with TRBD1. Losses at the gene ends were 1 base for V and 4 bases for J; bases not matched to a gene: 11. Germline V lookup: CDR1 MDHEN, CDR2 SYDVKM. The length of the CDR3 is 19 residues. The DNA of the CDR3 is TGTGCCAGCAGTTTATTTGGTGGGACAGGGGGCGCGAATAATCAGCCCCAGCATTTT. This codes for CASSLFGGTGGANNQPQHF.

The chain employs TRBV18 and TRBJ1-4; no clear D gene. This CDR3 has 13 amino acids. The germline V gene encodes CDR1 KGHSH and CDR2 LQKENI. V was shortened by 6 bases and J by 6 bases, with 11 bases between the two germline ends. As DNA, the CDR3 is TGTGCCAGCTCCCCCGGTCTGGATGAAAAACTGTTTTTT. Protein sequence: CASSPGLDEKLFF.

The chain employs TRBV25-1 and TRBJ1-4; 8 nucleotides match TRBD1. Trimming at V came to 4 bases and at J to 8 bases, leaving 12 bases not matched to a gene. From germline, CDR1 is MGHDK and CDR2 SYGVNS. This CDR3 contains 16 residues. The CDR3 nucleotides read TGTGCCAGCAGTGCACCTCGACAGGGGATAGAGGAAAAACTGTTTTTT. This sequence encodes CASSAPRQGIEEKLFF.

The chain has TRBV4-3 and TRBJ2-7; 7 bases align to TRBD2. V lost 3 bases to trimming and J lost 6 bases; unmatched junction nucleotides: 5. This CDR3 region has 13 residues. Germline V CDR1 and CDR2: LGHNA, YSLEER. CDR3: CASSHGGSAEQYF. The DNA for the CDR3 is TGCGCCAGCAGCCACGGGGGGTCCGCCGAGCAGTACTTC.

The chain is built from TRBV6-5 and TRBJ2-2; possible D gene TRBD2, 5 bases. Germline V gene data show CDR1 as MNHEY and CDR2 as SVGAGI. The V end lost 0 bases, the J end lost 1 base, and 9 bases lay between the germline ends. The CDR3 spans 16 residues. The CDR3 region has the DNA TGTGCCAGCAGTTACTCCTGGAGGAGGAACACCGGGGAGCTGTTTTTT. Amino acids: CASSYSWRRNTGELFF.

This rearrangement joins TRBV7-3 to TRBJ2-6; no clear D. This CDR3 is built from 15 residues. Germline lookup yields CDR1 SGHTA and CDR2 FQGTGA. V was pared by 3 bases and J by 1 base, with 7 bases between. CDR3 DNA: TGTGCCAGCAGCTTCTCTTCTTCTGGGGCCAACGTCCTGACTTTC. It translates to CASSFSSSGANVLTF.

This rearrangement joins TRBV11-2 to TRBJ2-7, with 8 positions matching TRBD2. J was trimmed by 2 bases and V by 3 bases; bases with no gene match: 6. Germline V gene data show CDR1 as SGHAT and CDR2 as FQNNGV. This CDR3 has 15 amino acids. CDR3 in amino acids: CASSFRRREAYEQYF. CDR3 DNA: TGTGCCAGCAGCTTCCGGCGGCGGGAGGCCTACGAGCAGTACTTC.

This clone has more than one count but fewer than ten. The rearrangement uses TRBV7-6 and TRBJ1-2; no definite D call. Germline V gives CDR1 SGHVS, CDR2 FNYEAQ. The ends were cut back, 5 bases at V and 8 bases at J, with 12 bases in the middle. This CDR3 contains 12 residues. The CDR3 protein is CASSAPRAGYTF. CDR3 DNA: TGTGCCAGCAGCGCCCCTCGGGCAGGCTACACCTTC.

J is TRBJ2-1 and V is TRBV6-5; TRBD2 agrees at 10 bases. This CDR3 is 14 amino acids long. V shed 6 bases and J 5 bases; nucleotides not matched to a gene: 4. Germline values: CDR1 MNHEY, CDR2 SVGAGI. The CDR3 DNA follows: TGTGCCAGCAGGGGGACTAGCGTAGACAATGAGCAGTTCTTC. Protein product: CASRGTSVDNEQFF.

This chain uses TRBV7-7 with TRBJ2-3; TRBD2 matches 7 bases. With 11 bases clipped from V and 4 bases from J, the junction kept 9 bases outside the gene matches. The CDR3 is 13 residues long. Germline assignment: CDR1 SSHAT and CDR2 FNYEAQ (reference sequence). The CDR3 region is CASRMAGADTQYF. In nucleotides, the CDR3 is TGTGCCTCGCGGATGGCGGGAGCAGATACGCAGTATTTT. The full variable domain, in which reference TRBV7-7 and TRBJ2-3 provide the parts outside the CDR3, is GAGVSQSPRYKVTKRGQDVTLRCDPISSHATLYWYQQALGQGPEFLTYFNYEAQPDKSGLPSDRFSAERPEGSISTLTIQRTEQRDSAMYRCASRMAGADTQYFGPGTRLTVL.

The genes are TRBV4-2 and TRBJ2-1; tentatively, D is TRBD2 (7 bases). This CDR3 has 18 amino acids. Germline assignment: CDR1 LGHNA and CDR2 YNFKEQ. V was clipped by 4 bases and J by 5 bases, with 24 bases between them. The CDR3 sequence: CASSPYAGRGGPHNEQFF. In DNA, the CDR3 is TGTGCCAGCAGCCCTTATGCTGGGAGGGGGGGCCCCCACAATGAGCAGTTCTTC.

Note on this clone: The sample holds other DNA sequences that translate to the same CDR3. The chain joins TRBV9 to TRBJ2-3, with TRBD2 matching 7 bases. Germline CDR1 is SGDLS and CDR2 is YYNGEE. CDR3 length: 15 amino acids. V was clipped by 0 bases and J by 5 bases; unmatched bases: 6. This CDR3 reads CASSVGGRAVDTQYF. The DNA for the CDR3 is TGTGCCAGCAGCGTAGGTGGGAGGGCCGTAGATACGCAGTATTTT.

The rearrangement uses TRBV7-2 and TRBJ1-3, with D uncertain. There are 18 residues in the CDR3. CDR1 is SGHTA and CDR2 is FQGNSA in the germline V gene. V lost 1 base and J 0 bases, leaving 16 bases between the germline ends. CDR3 DNA: TGTGCCAGCAGCTTAGGTCTTCTTCGCGGCCTCTCTGGAAACACCATATATTTT. This encodes CASSLGLLRGLSGNTIYF.

The chain recombines TRBV11-1 with TRBJ2-3, with D tentatively TRBD2 (7 bases). This CDR3 spans 18 amino acids. CDR1 and CDR2 from the germline V gene are SGHAT and FQDESV (reference sequence). V shed 1 base and J shed 0 bases, with 17 bases lying between them. The CDR3 DNA follows: TGTGCCAGCAGCTTAGGCCGGGGGCCTAGCGGAAGCACAGATACGCAGTATTTT. It yields the protein CASSLGRGPSGSTDTQYF.

The chain carries TRBV6-5 and TRBJ1-1; a weak D match, TRBD1 (6 bases). The CDR3 runs to 13 residues. Deletions cut 2 bases from V and 5 bases from J, with 9 bases between. Germline CDR1 and CDR2: MNHEY and SVGAGI. Here the CDR3 reads CASSYDRWTEAFF. CDR3 nucleotide sequence: TGTGCCAGCAGTTACGACAGGTGGACTGAAGCTTTCTTT.

V and J are TRBV10-3 and TRBJ2-5, with D tentatively TRBD1 (6 bases). Per the germline V gene, CDR1 is ENHRY and CDR2 is SYGVKD. With 10 bases removed from V and 5 bases from J, the gap between germline ends came to 17 bases. The CDR3 loop spans 13 amino acids. The CDR3 DNA is TGTGCCACCAACGGACAGCGGCAGGAGACCCAGTACTTC. Protein product: CATNGQRQETQYF.